This section outlines one T cell receptor (beta chain) sequence together with its context. Its antigen is not known. The germline gene is not matched at one end of the junction; a read error may be the cause. Multiplex PCR with BIOMED2 TRB-A/B primer pools amplified TRB rearrangements. TCRdb reanalysed the multiplex PCR reads using MiXCR and keeps one entry per CDR3 protein. The table has roughly 6,900 distinct CDR3 sequences, under 40% seen once; the top ten hold more than 20%. Germline CDR1 is MNHEY and CDR2 is SMNVEV (reference sequence). The CDR3 is 16 residues long. The entry originates in a study of T and B cells in COVID-19 patients. Study as a whole: Critical illness requiring mechanical ventilation or extracorporeal membrane oxygenation affected about 60% of the roughly 20 active-infection patients.

Study observations and caveats: Highly clonal in active COVID-19, TRB repertoires exceeded healthy-donor diversity and richness at recovery. Sorted SARS-CoV-2-responsive or tetramer+ T cells and CD4+, regulatory and CD8+ subsets were not yet sequenced. Patients with COVID-19 reportedly showed strongly skewed T cell receptor beta variable and joining gene usage.

Blood genomic DNA input for TRB amplification was about 240-550 ng. What was sequenced was blood. V and J are TRBV27 and TRBJ2-1; TRBD2 is a possible D gene (7 bases). This TCR derives from a human donor who had recovered from COVID-19. Here the CDR3 reads CASSGFAGAKYNEQFF. In DNA, the CDR3 is TGCGCCAGCAGTGGTTTTGCGGGGGCTAAGTACAATGAGCAGTTCTTC.